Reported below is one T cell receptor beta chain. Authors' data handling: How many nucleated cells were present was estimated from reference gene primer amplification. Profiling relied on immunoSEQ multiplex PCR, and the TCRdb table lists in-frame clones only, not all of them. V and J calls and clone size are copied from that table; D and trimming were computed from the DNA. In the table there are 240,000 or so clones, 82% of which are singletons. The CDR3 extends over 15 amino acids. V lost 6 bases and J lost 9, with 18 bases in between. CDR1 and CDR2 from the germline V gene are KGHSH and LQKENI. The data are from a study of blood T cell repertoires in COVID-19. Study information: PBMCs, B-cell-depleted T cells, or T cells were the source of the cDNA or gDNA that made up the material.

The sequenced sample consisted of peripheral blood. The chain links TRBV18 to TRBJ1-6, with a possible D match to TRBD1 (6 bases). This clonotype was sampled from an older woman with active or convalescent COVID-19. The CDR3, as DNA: TGTGCCAGCTCCGATTACCCCAGGGGACGTTCACCCCTCCACTTT. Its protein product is CASSDYPRGRSPLHF.